This TCR beta chain was recorded in a study of blood T cell repertoires in COVID-19 (dated by TCRdb to 2019 to 2021). About the full investigation: Collaborator samples came from the United States, Italy and Spain and covered acute and convalescent phases of COVID-19. Subjects who had been exposed to COVID-19, were actively infected with it, or had recovered from it provided the deeply sampled blood TCRbeta repertoires that made up the dataset. Samples were obtained from the ongoing ImmuneRACE study (first 160 participants) and from about 1,300 subjects provided by 6 global collaborators. The repertoires were released in a freely available public database meant as a resource for research on the immune response to SARS-CoV-2. Where available, HLA class I and class II types were taken from metadata supplied by the sample provider and were not determined by assay-based typing. A de-identified subject ID, COVID-19 status, age in years and sex were almost always included in the sample metadata. The material from the prospective study consisted of cDNA or gDNA derived from T cells, B-cell-depleted T cells, or PBMCs. Study-level results and caveats: Clinical and demographic metadata were provided uncurated, with the amount varying by source and participant.

On this clone itself: Its recognized antigen is unknown. The sample holds no much larger clone one base away, and base qualities are not on file.

The CDR3 spans 15 residues, from the cysteine through the phenylalanine. Of the read, only the CDR3 DNA is kept; its 45 bases are in frame from base 1. V loses 6 bases at its end and J loses 4 bases; junction bases beyond the gene matches: 11. CDR1 and CDR2 were assigned from the germline V gene as KGHSH and LQKENI. Each collaborating institution followed its own protocols to collect whole blood in K2EDTA tubes. Collaborator samples were shipped for TCRbeta analysis as frozen whole blood, isolated PBMCs, or DNA extracted from either sample type. TCRbeta CDR3 regions were amplified from genomic DNA by means of the immunoSEQ Assay, a bias-controlled multiplex PCR. In the authors' own workflow: Within the assay, amplification of reference gene primers was used to estimate how many nucleated cells each sample contained. To quantify the absolute abundance of each unique TCRbeta CDR3 rearrangement, sequence reads were collapsed and filtered. For each sample, productive Simpson clonality was calculated by taking the square root of Simpson's diversity index across productive rearrangements. TCRdb obtained this table from immuneACCESS and retained in-frame rearrangements with V and J assigned. These tables miss some clones; where compared with another copy, unresolved V genes account for less than half of the shortfall, and the remainder is unexplained. V and J calls and clone size are given by that table; D and trimming were obtained from the DNA. The sample table shows 90,000 to 100,000 clones, and 75% to 90% are seen once. The ten largest clones take up about 1.8% of the sample.

Sequences were obtained from peripheral blood. The TCR sequence derives from a man aged 80 or over with acute or convalescent COVID-19. The chain employs TRBV18 and TRBJ1-2, with 7 middle bases fitting TRBD1. The CDR3 protein sequence reads: CASSPGQTSAYGYTF. The sequenced DNA: TGTGCCAGCTCCCCGGGACAGACCTCCGCCTATGGCTACACCTTC. The reference TRBV18 and TRBJ1-2 proteins fill in what lies around the CDR3, so the full variable domain reads NAGVMQNPRHLVRRRGQEARLRCSPMKGHSHVYWYRQLPEEGLKFMVYLQKENIIDESGMPKERFSAEFPKEGPSILRIQQVVRGDSAAYFCASSPGQTSAYGYTFGSGTRLTVV.